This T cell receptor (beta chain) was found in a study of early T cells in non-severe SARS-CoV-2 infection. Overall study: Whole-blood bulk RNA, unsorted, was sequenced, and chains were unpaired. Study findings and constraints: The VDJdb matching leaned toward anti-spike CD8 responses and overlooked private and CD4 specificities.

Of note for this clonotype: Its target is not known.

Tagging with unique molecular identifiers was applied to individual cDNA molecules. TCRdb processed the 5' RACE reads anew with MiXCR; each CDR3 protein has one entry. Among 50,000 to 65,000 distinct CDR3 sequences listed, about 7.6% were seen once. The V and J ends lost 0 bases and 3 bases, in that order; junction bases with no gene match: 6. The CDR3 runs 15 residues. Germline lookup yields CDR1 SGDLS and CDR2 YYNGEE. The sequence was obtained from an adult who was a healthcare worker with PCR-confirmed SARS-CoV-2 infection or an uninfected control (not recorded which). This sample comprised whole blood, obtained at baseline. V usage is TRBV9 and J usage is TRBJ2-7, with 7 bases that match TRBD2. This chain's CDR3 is CASSVGREGGYEQYF. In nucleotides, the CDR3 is TGTGCCAGCAGCGTAGGGAGGGAGGGCGGCTACGAGCAGTACTTC.